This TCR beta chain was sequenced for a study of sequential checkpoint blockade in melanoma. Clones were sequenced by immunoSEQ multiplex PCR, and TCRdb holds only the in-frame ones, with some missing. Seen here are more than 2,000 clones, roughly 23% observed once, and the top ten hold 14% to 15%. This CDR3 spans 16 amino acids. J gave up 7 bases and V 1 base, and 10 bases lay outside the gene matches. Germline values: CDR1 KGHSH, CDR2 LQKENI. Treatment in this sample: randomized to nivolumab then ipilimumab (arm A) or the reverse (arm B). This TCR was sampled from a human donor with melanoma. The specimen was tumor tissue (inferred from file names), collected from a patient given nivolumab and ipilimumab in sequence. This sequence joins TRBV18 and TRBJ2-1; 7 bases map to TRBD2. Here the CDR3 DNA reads TGTGCCAGCTCACCACAAACGGGGAGGGCCTGGAATGAGCAGTTCTTC. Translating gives CASSPQTGRAWNEQFF.